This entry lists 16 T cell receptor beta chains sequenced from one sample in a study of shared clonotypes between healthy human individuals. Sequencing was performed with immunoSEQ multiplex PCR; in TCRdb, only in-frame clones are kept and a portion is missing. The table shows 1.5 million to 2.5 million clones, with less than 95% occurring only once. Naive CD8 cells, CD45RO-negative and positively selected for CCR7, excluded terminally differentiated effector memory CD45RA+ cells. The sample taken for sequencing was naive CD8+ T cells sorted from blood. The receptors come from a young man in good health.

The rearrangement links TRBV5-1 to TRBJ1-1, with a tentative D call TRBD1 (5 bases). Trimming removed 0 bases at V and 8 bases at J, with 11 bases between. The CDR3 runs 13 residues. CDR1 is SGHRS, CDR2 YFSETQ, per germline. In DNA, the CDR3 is TGCGCCAGCAGCTTGGGAGGGACGGGGGAAGCTTTCTTT. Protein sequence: CASSLGGTGEAFF.

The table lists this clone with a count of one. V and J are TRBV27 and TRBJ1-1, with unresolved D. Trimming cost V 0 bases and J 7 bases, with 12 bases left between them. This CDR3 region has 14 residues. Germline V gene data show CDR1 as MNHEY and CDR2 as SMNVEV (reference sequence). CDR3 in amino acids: CASSLSFLINEAFF. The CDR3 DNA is TGTGCCAGCAGTTTATCCTTCCTCATAAATGAAGCTTTCTTT.

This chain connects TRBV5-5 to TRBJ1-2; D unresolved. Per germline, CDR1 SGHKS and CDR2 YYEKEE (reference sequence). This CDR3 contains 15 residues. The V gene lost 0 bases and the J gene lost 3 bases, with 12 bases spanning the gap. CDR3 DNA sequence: TGTGCCAGCAGCTTGGAAGGAGATTCCTACTATGGCTACACCTTC. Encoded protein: CASSLEGDSYYGYTF.

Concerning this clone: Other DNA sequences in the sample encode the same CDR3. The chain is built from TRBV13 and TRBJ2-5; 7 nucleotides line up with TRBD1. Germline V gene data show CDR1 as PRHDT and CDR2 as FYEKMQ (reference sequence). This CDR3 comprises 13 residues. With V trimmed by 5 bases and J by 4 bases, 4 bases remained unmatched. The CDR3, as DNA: TGTGCCAGCAGCCCCCGACAGGGAGAGACCCAGTACTTC. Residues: CASSPRQGETQYF.

For the CDR3, the DNA is TGCGCCAGCAGCTTGGACGCGGGGGCAGGACAGCCCCAGCATTTT. It yields the protein CASSLDAGAGQPQHF. The chain is built from TRBV5-1 and TRBJ1-5, with D perhaps matching TRBD1 (6 bases). V lost 0 bases to trimming and J lost 7 bases, with 14 bases between them. Germline V gene data show CDR1 as SGHRS and CDR2 as YFSETQ. This CDR3 has 15 residues.

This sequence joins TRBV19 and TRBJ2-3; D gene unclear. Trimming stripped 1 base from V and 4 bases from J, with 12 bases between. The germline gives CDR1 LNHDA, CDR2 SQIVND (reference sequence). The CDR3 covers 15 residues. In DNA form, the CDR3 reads TGTGCCAGTAGTATAGGTGGCACCTCAGCAGATACGCAGTATTTT. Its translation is CASSIGGTSADTQYF.

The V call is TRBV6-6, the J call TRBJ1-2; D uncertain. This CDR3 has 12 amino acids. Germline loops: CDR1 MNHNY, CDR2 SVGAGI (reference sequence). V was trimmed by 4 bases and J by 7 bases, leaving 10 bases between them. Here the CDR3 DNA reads TGTGCCAGCAGTTTGCAGCTGGGTGGCTACACCTTC. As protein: CASSLQLGGYTF.

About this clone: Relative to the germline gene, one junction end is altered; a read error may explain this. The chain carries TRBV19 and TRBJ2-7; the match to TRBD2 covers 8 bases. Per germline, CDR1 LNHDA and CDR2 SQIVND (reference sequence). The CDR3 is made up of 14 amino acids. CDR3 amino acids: CANSIPGGSYEQYF. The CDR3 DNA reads TGTGCCAATAGTATTCCGGGGGGGTCCTACGAGCAGTACTTC. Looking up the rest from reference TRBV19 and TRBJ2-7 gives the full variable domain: DGGITQSPKYLFRKEGQNVTLSCEQNLNHDAMYWYRQDPGQGLRLIYYSQIVNDFQKGDIAEGYSVSREKKESFPLTVTSAQKNPTAFYLCANSIPGGSYEQYFGPGTRLTVT.

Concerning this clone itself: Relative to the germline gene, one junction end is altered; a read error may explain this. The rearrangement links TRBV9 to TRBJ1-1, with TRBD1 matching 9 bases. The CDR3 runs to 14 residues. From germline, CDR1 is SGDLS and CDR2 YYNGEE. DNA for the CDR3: TGTGCCAGCAGCGCGGGGACAGGGAACGCTGAAGCTTTCTTT. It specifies CASSAGTGNAEAFF.

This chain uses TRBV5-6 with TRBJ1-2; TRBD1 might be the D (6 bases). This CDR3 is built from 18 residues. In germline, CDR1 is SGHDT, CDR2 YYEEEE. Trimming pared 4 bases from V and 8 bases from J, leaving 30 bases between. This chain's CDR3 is CASSPVDPGAEGFWGYTF. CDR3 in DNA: TGTGCCAGCAGCCCCGTGGATCCAGGGGCGGAGGGGTTCTGGGGCTACACCTTC.

The CDR3, as DNA: TGTGCCAGCAGCTTAGTAGGGGGCGATCAGCCCCAGCATTTT. Protein: CASSLVGGDQPQHF. J is TRBJ1-5 and V is TRBV7-8; 7 bases line up with TRBD1. CDR1 is SGHVS, CDR2 FQNEAQ, per germline. The CDR3 sequence is 14 residues long. J was trimmed by 5 bases and V by 1 base; bases with no gene match: 2.

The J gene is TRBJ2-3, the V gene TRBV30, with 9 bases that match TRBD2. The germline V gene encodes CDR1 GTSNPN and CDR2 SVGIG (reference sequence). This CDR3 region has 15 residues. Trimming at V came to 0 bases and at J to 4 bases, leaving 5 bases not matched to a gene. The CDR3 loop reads CAWSVSAGGSDTQYF. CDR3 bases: TGTGCCTGGAGTGTATCGGCGGGGGGGTCAGATACGCAGTATTTT.

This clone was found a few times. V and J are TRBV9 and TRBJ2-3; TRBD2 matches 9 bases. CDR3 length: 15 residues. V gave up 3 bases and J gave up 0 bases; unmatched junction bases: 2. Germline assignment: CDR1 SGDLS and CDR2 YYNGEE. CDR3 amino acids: CASSDGLASTDTQYF. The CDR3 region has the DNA TGTGCCAGCAGCGATGGACTAGCGAGCACAGATACGCAGTATTTT.

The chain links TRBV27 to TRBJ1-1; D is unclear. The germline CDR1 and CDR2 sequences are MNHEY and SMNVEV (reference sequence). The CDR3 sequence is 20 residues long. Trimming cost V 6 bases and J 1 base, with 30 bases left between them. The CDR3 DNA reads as TGTGCCAGCAGGGCGGATTTTAACACCGGCAAAAACAATTGGAACACTGAAGCTTTCTTT. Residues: CASRADFNTGKNNWNTEAFF.

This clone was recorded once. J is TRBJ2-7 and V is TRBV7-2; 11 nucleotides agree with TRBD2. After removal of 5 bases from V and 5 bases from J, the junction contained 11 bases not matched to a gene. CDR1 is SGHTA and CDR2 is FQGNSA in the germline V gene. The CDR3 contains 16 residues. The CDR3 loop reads CASSPSLAGGFHEQYF. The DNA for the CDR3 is TGTGCCAGCAGCCCCTCCCTAGCGGGAGGATTCCACGAGCAGTACTTC.

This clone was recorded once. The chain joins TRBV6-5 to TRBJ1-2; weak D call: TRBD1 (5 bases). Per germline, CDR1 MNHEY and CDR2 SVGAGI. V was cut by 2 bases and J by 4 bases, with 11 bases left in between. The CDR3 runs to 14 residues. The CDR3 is CASSYGEGTYGYTF. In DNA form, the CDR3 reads TGTGCCAGCAGTTACGGAGAGGGGACCTATGGCTACACCTTC.